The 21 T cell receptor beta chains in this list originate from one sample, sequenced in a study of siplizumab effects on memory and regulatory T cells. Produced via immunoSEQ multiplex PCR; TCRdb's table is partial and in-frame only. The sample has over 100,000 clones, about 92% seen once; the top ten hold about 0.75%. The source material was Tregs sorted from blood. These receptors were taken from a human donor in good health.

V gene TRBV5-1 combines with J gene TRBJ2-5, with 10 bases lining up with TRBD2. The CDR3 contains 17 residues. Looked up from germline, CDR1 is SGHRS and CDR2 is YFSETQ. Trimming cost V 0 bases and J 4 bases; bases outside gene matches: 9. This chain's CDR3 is CASSLGGSSGRRETQYF. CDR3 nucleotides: TGCGCCAGCAGCTTGGGGGGGTCTAGCGGGAGAAGAGAGACCCAGTACTTC.

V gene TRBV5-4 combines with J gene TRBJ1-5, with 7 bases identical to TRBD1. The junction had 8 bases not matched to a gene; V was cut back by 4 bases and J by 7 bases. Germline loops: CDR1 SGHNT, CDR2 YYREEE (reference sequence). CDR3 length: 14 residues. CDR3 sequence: CASSLQGREQPQHF. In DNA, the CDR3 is TGTGCCAGCAGCCTACAGGGGAGAGAACAGCCCCAGCATTTT.

Written as DNA, the CDR3 is TGTGCCAGCAGTAAAAGACAGGGGGGCGATACGCAGTATTTT. It translates to CASSKRQGGDTQYF. The rearrangement joins TRBV6-4 to TRBJ2-3; TRBD1 agrees at 9 bases. The CDR3 contains 14 residues. The germline CDR1 and CDR2 sequences are MRHNA and SNTAGT. J gave up 6 bases and V 5 bases, and 6 bases lay outside the gene matches.

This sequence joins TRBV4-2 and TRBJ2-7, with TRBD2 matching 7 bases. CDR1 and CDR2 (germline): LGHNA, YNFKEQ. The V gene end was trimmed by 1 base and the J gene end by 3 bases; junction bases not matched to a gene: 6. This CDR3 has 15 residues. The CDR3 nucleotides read TGTGCCAGCAGCCAAGCCTTTCGCGGGAGCTACGAGCAGTACTTC. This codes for CASSQAFRGSYEQYF.

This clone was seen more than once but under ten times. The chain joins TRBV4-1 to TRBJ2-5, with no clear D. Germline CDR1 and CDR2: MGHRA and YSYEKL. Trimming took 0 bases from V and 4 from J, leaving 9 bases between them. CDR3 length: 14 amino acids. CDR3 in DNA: TGCGCCAGCAGCCAAGAGGGGTCCCGAGAGACCCAGTACTTC. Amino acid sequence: CASSQEGSRETQYF.

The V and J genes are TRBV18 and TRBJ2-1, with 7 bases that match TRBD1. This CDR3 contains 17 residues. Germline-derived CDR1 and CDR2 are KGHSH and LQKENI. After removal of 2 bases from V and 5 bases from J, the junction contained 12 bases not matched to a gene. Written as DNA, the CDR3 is TGTGCCAGCTCACCAAATTCATATGGGACAGCTAACAATGAGCAGTTCTTC. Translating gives CASSPNSYGTANNEQFF.

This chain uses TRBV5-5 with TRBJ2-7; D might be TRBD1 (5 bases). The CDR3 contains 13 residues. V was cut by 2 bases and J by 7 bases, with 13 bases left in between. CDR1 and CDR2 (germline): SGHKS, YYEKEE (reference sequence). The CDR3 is CASSFSRVGEQYF. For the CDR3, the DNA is TGTGCCAGCAGCTTCTCCAGGGTAGGGGAGCAGTACTTC.

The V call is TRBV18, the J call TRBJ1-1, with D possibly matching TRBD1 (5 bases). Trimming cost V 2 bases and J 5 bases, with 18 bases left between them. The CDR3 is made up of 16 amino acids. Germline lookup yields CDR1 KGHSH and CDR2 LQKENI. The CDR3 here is CASSPGSPGVTTEAFF. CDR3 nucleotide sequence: TGTGCCAGCTCACCAGGGTCTCCGGGGGTGACGACTGAAGCTTTCTTT.

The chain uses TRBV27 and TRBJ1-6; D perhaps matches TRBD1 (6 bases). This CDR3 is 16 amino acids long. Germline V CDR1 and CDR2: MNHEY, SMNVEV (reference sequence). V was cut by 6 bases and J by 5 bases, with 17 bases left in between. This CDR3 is CASRGIRDKDNSPLHF. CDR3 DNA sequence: TGTGCCAGCAGAGGCATCCGGGACAAGGATAATTCACCCCTCCACTTT.

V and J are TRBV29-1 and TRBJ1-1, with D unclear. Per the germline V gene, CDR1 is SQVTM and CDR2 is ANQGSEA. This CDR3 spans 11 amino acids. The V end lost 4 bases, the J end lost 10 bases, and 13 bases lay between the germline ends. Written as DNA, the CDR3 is TGCAGCGTTGTACGAACAGCGGCAGCTTTCTTT. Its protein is CSVVRTAAAFF.

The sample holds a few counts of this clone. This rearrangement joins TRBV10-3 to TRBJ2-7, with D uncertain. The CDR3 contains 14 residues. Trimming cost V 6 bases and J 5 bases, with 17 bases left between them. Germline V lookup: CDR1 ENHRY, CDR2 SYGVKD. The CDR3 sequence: CAIRIHNDANEQYF. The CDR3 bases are TGTGCCATCAGGATCCATAACGACGCAAACGAGCAGTACTTC.

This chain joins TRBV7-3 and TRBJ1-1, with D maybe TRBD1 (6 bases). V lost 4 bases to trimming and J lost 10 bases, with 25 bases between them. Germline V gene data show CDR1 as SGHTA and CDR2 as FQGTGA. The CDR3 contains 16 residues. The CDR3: CASSSVHRTAIQGAFF. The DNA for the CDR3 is TGTGCCAGCAGCTCGGTGCATAGGACAGCTATTCAGGGAGCTTTCTTT.

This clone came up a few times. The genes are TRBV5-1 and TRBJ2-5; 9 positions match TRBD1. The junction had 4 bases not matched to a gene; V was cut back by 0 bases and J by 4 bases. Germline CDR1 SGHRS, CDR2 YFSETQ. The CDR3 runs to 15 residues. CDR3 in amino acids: CASSLGGTGRETQYF. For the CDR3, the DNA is TGCGCCAGCAGCTTGGGGGGGACAGGGAGAGAGACCCAGTACTTC. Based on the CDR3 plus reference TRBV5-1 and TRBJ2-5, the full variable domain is KAGVTQTPRYLIKTRGQQVTLSCSPISGHRSVSWYQQTPGQGLQFLFEYFSETQRNKGNFPGRFSGRQFSNSRSEMNVSTLELGDSALYLCASSLGGTGRETQYFGPGTRLLVL.

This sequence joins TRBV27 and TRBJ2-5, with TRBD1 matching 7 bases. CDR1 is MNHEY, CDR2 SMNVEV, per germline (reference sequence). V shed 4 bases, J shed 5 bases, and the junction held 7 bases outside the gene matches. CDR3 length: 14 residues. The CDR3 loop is CASSSGTVGETQYF. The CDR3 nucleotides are TGTGCCAGCAGTTCCGGGACAGTTGGCGAGACCCAGTACTTC.

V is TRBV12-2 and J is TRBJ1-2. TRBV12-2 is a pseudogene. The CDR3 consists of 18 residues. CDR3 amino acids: CASRFQPRADPAAYGYTF. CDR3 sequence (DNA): TGTGCAAGTCGCTTTCAACCCCGGGCGGACCCTGCCGCCTATGGCTACACCTTC.

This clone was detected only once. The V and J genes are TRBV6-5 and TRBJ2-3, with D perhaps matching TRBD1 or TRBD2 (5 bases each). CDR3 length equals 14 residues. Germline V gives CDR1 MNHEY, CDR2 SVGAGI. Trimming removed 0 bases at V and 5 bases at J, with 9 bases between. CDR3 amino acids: CASSYSGERDTQYF. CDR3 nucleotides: TGTGCCAGCAGTTACTCGGGGGAGAGAGATACGCAGTATTTT.

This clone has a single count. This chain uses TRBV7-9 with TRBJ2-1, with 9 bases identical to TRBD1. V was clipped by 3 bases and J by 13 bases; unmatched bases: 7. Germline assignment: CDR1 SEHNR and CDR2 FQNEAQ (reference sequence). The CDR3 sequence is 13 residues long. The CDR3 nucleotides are TGTGCCAGCAGCTTCGGTACAGGGGGCCCCCAGTTCTTC. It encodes CASSFGTGGPQFF. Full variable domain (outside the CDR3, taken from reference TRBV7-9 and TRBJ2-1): DTGVSQNPRHKITKRGQNVTFRCDPISEHNRLYWYRQTLGQGPEFLTYFQNEAQLEKSRLLSDRFSAERPKGSFSTLEIQRTEQGDSAMYLCASSFGTGGPQFFGPGTRLTVL.

The CDR3 DNA reads TGTGCCAGCAAACCCTTCGTAGGTGGCTACACCTTC. Protein product: CASKPFVGGYTF. The gene calls are TRBV6-1 and TRBJ1-2, with D hard to call. Per germline, CDR1 MNHNS and CDR2 SASEGT. The CDR3 is made up of 12 amino acids. Trimming left V 7 bases short and J 7 bases short, with 13 bases between.

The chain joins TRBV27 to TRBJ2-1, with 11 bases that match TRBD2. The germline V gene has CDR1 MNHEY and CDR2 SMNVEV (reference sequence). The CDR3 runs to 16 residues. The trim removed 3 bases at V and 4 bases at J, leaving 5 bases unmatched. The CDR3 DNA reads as TGTGCCAGCAGTTTGGAGGGACTAGCGGCATACAATGAGCAGTTCTTC. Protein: CASSLEGLAAYNEQFF.

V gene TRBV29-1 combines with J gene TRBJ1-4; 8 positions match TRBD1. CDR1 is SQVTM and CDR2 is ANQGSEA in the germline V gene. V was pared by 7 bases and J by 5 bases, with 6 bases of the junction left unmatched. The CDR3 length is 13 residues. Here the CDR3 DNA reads TGCAGCGCCCTTCGGACAGGGAATGAAAAACTGTTTTTT. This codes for CSALRTGNEKLFF.

The CDR3 DNA reads TGTGCCAGCAGCACGGGACAGGGAGTTTCTAATGAAAAACTGTTTTTT. The encoded protein is CASSTGQGVSNEKLFF. The V and J genes are TRBV7-9 and TRBJ1-4; 9 bases are shared with TRBD1. Germline CDR1 reads SEHNR; CDR2 reads FQNEAQ (reference sequence). V lost 5 bases and J lost 3; bases outside the gene matches: 7. This CDR3 has 16 residues.